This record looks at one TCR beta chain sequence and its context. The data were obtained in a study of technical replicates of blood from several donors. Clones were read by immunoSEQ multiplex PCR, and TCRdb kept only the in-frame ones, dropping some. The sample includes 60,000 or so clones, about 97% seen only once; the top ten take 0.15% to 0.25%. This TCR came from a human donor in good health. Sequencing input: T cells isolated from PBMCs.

The CDR3 sequence: CAWSRYRNTEAFF. As DNA, the CDR3 is TGTGCCTGGAGTAGATACAGGAACACTGAAGCTTTCTTT. This chain links TRBV30 with TRBJ1-1; D ambiguous. Trimming cost V 2 bases and J 1 base, with 8 bases left between them. The CDR3 is 13 residues long. Germline V gene data show CDR1 as GTSNPN and CDR2 as SVGIG (reference sequence). Combining the CDR3 with reference TRBV30 and TRBJ1-1 gives the whole variable domain SQTIHQWPATLVQPVGSPLSLECTVEGTSNPNLYWYRQAAGRGLQLLFYSVGIGQISSEVPQNLSASRPQDRQFILSSKKLLLSDSGFYLCAWSRYRNTEAFFGQGTRLTVV.